The 5 T cell receptor beta chains listed next were all sequenced from one sample in a study of T cells in localized non-small cell lung cancer. This table comes from immunoSEQ multiplex PCR, and its TCRdb copy is limited to in-frame clones, with some not included. The top ten clones hold over 25% of a sample with 25,000 to 30,000 clones, less than 95% of them seen once. The source material was peripheral blood, sampled before any cancer treatment. The receptor source for this set is a female donor aged 60 or older with stage I lung adenocarcinoma.

This sequence joins TRBV2 and TRBJ1-1; no clear D. The CDR3 runs 14 residues. Germline CDR1 SNHLY, CDR2 FYNNEI. V lost 5 bases, J lost 0 bases, and 10 bases lay in between. The CDR3 nucleotides are TGTGCCAGCAGTCTCAAGGAAATGAACACTGAAGCTTTCTTT. Translated: CASSLKEMNTEAFF.

In its sample, this clone was seen once. V and J are TRBV21-1 and TRBJ2-3; TRBD2, the table's D call, was not compared with the DNA. TRBV21-1 is given as a pseudogene. The CDR3 consists of 16 residues. The CDR3 region is CASRRMADYFTDTQYF. CDR3 DNA sequence: TGTGCCAGCAGGCGTATGGCGGACTATTTCACAGATACGCAGTATTTT.

This clone has a single count. The chain is built from TRBV18 and TRBJ2-1; 7 bases match TRBD2. After removal of 1 base from V and 8 bases from J, the junction contained 8 bases not matched to a gene. The CDR3 runs to 15 residues. Germline CDR1 reads KGHSH; CDR2 reads LQKENI. CDR3 in amino acids: CASSPREGPGYEQFF. The CDR3 region has the DNA TGTGCCAGCTCACCACGGGAGGGTCCGGGGTATGAGCAGTTCTTC. Full variable domain (rest looked up from reference TRBV18 and TRBJ2-1): NAGVMQNPRHLVRRRGQEARLRCSPMKGHSHVYWYRQLPEEGLKFMVYLQKENIIDESGMPKERFSAEFPKEGPSILRIQQVVRGDSAAYFCASSPREGPGYEQFFGPGTRLTVL.

This rearrangement joins TRBV27 to TRBJ2-7, with D perhaps being TRBD1 or TRBD2 (5 bases each). V was trimmed by 2 bases and J by 0 bases, leaving 20 bases between them. The CDR3 is made up of 18 amino acids. CDR1 and CDR2 (germline): MNHEY, SMNVEV (reference sequence). The CDR3 here is CASSLVRVGQRISYEQYF. The CDR3 DNA follows: TGTGCCAGCAGTTTAGTGAGGGTGGGGCAGAGAATCTCCTACGAGCAGTACTTC.

The chain recombines TRBV10-2 with TRBJ2-7; possibly TRBD2 for D (6 bases). The CDR3 loop spans 11 amino acids. Trimming removed 8 bases from V and 6 bases from J, with 11 bases in between. The germline V gene encodes CDR1 WSHSY and CDR2 SAAADI. DNA for the CDR3: TGCGCCAGCCGAACTAGCTCCGAGCAGTACTTC. It specifies CASRTSSEQYF.